Shown below are 17 T cell receptor beta chains from a single sample sequenced in a study of blood T cell repertoires in COVID-19. TCRdb's copy holds only in-frame clones and misses some; the assay was immunoSEQ multiplex PCR. Here the sample spans some 270,000 clones, approximately 85% being singletons. The source material was PBMCs or T cells enriched from blood (not recorded which). The receptors come from a woman aged 50 to 65 who had been exposed to COVID-19.

The J gene is TRBJ2-7, the V gene TRBV2; 10 nucleotides match TRBD2. Germline V CDR1 and CDR2: SNHLY, FYNNEI. This CDR3 has 15 amino acids. V trimming: 2 bases; J trimming: 6 bases; junction bases outside the gene matches: 7. The CDR3 spells CASSELRLAGAEQYF. The CDR3 region has the DNA TGTGCCAGCAGTGAATTGCGTCTAGCGGGGGCCGAGCAGTACTTC.

The rearrangement uses TRBV5-1 and TRBJ1-2, with 7 bases that match TRBD1. The germline V gene encodes CDR1 SGHRS and CDR2 YFSETQ. The CDR3 spans 15 residues. With 4 bases clipped from V and 2 bases from J, the junction kept 8 bases outside the gene matches. In nucleotides, the CDR3 is TGCGCCAGCAGCCCGAACACAGGGGAGAACTATGGCTACACCTTC. It translates to CASSPNTGENYGYTF. Variable domain in full (rest from reference TRBV5-1 and TRBJ1-2): KAGVTQTPRYLIKTRGQQVTLSCSPISGHRSVSWYQQTPGQGLQFLFEYFSETQRNKGNFPGRFSGRQFSNSRSEMNVSTLELGDSALYLCASSPNTGENYGYTFGSGTRLTVV.

The V call is TRBV5-1, the J call TRBJ2-6, with D uncertain. Trimming left V 0 bases short and J 2 bases short, with 15 bases between. CDR3 length equals 18 residues. Germline assignment: CDR1 SGHRS and CDR2 YFSETQ. CDR3: CASSLVPGSMAGANVLTF. CDR3 DNA: TGCGCCAGCAGCTTGGTACCGGGTAGCATGGCTGGGGCCAACGTCCTGACTTTC. Full variable domain (outside the CDR3, taken from reference TRBV5-1 and TRBJ2-6): KAGVTQTPRYLIKTRGQQVTLSCSPISGHRSVSWYQQTPGQGLQFLFEYFSETQRNKGNFPGRFSGRQFSNSRSEMNVSTLELGDSALYLCASSLVPGSMAGANVLTFGAGSRLTVL.

The CDR3 protein is CASSPQVLEANVLTF. DNA of the CDR3: TGTGCCAGCAGCCCTCAGGTCTTGGAGGCCAACGTCCTGACTTTC. The chain is built from TRBV7-2 and TRBJ2-6; no definite D call. CDR1 is SGHTA and CDR2 is FQGNSA in the germline V gene. The CDR3 sequence is 15 residues long. Trimming left V 5 bases short and J 6 bases short, with 14 bases between.

V and J are TRBV19 and TRBJ2-7, with 9 bases matching TRBD1. The germline V gene encodes CDR1 LNHDA and CDR2 SQIVND (reference sequence). The CDR3 runs 14 residues. The trim removed 5 bases at V and 6 bases at J, leaving 8 bases unmatched. The CDR3 is CASSVTGGKGEQYF. The DNA of the CDR3 is TGTGCCAGTAGTGTTACAGGGGGCAAAGGCGAGCAGTACTTC.

In DNA form, the CDR3 reads TGTGCCAGTAGTATGTACGCTTGGCAGAGCAATCAGCCCCAGCATTTT. As protein: CASSMYAWQSNQPQHF. The rearrangement links TRBV19 to TRBJ1-5; no definite D call. Germline-derived CDR1 and CDR2 are LNHDA and SQIVND (reference sequence). Trimming cost V 3 bases and J 1 base, with 13 bases left between them. This CDR3 contains 16 residues.

The rearrangement links TRBV2 to TRBJ2-6, with 9 bases fitting TRBD1. This CDR3 has 17 amino acids. Trimming cost V 8 bases and J 1 base; bases outside gene matches: 9. Germline values: CDR1 SNHLY, CDR2 FYNNEI. The CDR3 reads CASGYGTGLSGANVLTF. In nucleotides, the CDR3 is TGTGCCAGCGGTTACGGGACAGGGCTGTCTGGGGCCAACGTCCTGACTTTC. The complete variable domain, with remaining parts taken from reference TRBV2 and TRBJ2-6, reads EPEVTQTPSHQVTQMGQEVILRCVPISNHLYFYWYRQILGQKVEFLVSFYNNEISEKSEIFDDQFSVERPDGSNFTLKIRSTKLEDSAMYFCASGYGTGLSGANVLTFGAGSRLTVL.

This chain's CDR3 is CAISDEGFMNTEAFF. The CDR3 bases are TGTGCCATCAGTGATGAGGGATTCATGAACACTGAAGCTTTCTTT. The chain employs TRBV10-3 and TRBJ1-1; unclear D gene. CDR3 size: 15 residues. Trimming shortened V by 3 bases and J by 0 bases, and 11 bases separated the two germline ends. CDR1 and CDR2 (germline): ENHRY, SYGVKD.

This chain joins TRBV19 and TRBJ1-5; 9 bases align to TRBD1. With 7 bases clipped from V and 0 bases from J, the junction kept 4 bases outside the gene matches. The germline V gene has CDR1 LNHDA and CDR2 SQIVND (reference sequence). The CDR3 length is 15 residues. The CDR3 coding sequence is TGTGCCAGTACCGCACAGGGGGCTAGCAATCAGCCCCAGCATTTT. Translated, it gives CASTAQGASNQPQHF.

This sequence joins TRBV27 and TRBJ1-2; 8 positions match TRBD1. Germline V lookup: CDR1 MNHEY, CDR2 SMNVEV (reference sequence). Trimming took 5 bases from V and 2 from J; bases not matched to a gene: 1. The CDR3 runs 13 residues. CDR3 in amino acids: CASSRDRNYGYTF. CDR3 sequence (DNA): TGTGCCAGCAGTCGGGACAGGAACTATGGCTACACCTTC.

In regard to this clone: No DNA is shown, since the ends of the CDR3 on it are uncertain; the CDR3 is the one TCRdb lists. V usage is TRBV6-2 or TRBV6-3 and J usage is TRBJ2-7; the listed D gene, TRBD1, was not tested against the DNA. The CDR3 region is 14 residues in length, termini included. Germline CDR1 reads MNHEY; CDR2 reads SVGEGT. The CDR3 is CASSTSTGFYEQYF.

V gene TRBV5-5 combines with J gene TRBJ2-7, with 7 nucleotides matching TRBD2. The CDR3 runs 14 residues. Germline assignment: CDR1 SGHKS and CDR2 YYEKEE (reference sequence). V lost 4 bases and J lost 0; bases outside the gene matches: 4. The CDR3 loop is CASSPRDYSYEQYF. The CDR3 region has the DNA TGTGCCAGCAGCCCAAGGGACTACTCCTACGAGCAGTACTTC.

This chain uses TRBV7-9 with TRBJ1-3; possibly TRBD1 for D (5 bases). This CDR3 is built from 16 residues. V was clipped by 5 bases and J by 4 bases, with 18 bases between them. In germline, CDR1 is SEHNR, CDR2 FQNEAQ (reference sequence). This CDR3 is CASSPYRRQSGNTIYF. The CDR3 region has the DNA TGTGCCAGCAGCCCCTACAGGCGGCAGTCCGGAAACACCATATATTTT.

This chain links TRBV7-8 with TRBJ1-4; no definite D call. The germline V gene encodes CDR1 SGHVS and CDR2 FQNEAQ. This CDR3 spans 12 amino acids. Between the trimmed V and J ends, which lost 1 base and 8 bases, there was a span of 5 bases. DNA for the CDR3: TGTGCCAGCAGCTTAGTACAGGAAAAACTGTTTTTT. Its translation is CASSLVQEKLFF.

The V gene is TRBV10-2, the J gene TRBJ1-3; no firm D call. V lost 8 bases and J 1 base, leaving 9 bases between the germline ends. The CDR3 is 13 amino acids. Germline CDR1 WSHSY, CDR2 SAAADI. CDR3 sequence (DNA): TGCGCCAGCGGACGGGGTTCTGGAAACACCATATATTTT. Amino acids: CASGRGSGNTIYF.

The chain carries TRBV28 and TRBJ1-3; D is unclear. There are 14 residues in the CDR3. Trimming cost V 5 bases and J 0 bases, with 8 bases left between them. Germline assignment: CDR1 MDHEN and CDR2 SYDVKM. The CDR3 DNA reads as TGTGCCAGCAGTCGAGAGAGCTCTGGAAACACCATATATTTT. This codes for CASSRESSGNTIYF.

The chain is built from TRBV13 and TRBJ1-1, with TRBD1 matching over 7 bases. J was trimmed by 5 bases and V by 5 bases; bases with no gene match: 11. Germline assignment: CDR1 PRHDT and CDR2 FYEKMQ (reference sequence). The CDR3 has 15 residues. For the CDR3, the DNA is TGTGCCAGCAGCACCCGTAGACAGGGTGGGACTGAAGCTTTCTTT. This translates into CASSTRRQGGTEAFF.